These 22 T cell receptor beta chains were all obtained from the same sample, sequenced in a study of T cells expressing NK-cell markers (TCRdb year 2020). Library construction relied on 5' RACE. TCRdb lists the instrument as Illumina HiSeq 2000. After TCRdb reprocessed the reads, each CDR3 protein sequence was kept as one row, without DNA. This sample's table contains about 390,000 distinct CDR3 sequences. The biggest ten clones account for about 10% of the sample. The sequenced sample consisted of blood T cells: a sorted CD56 or NKG2C T cell subset, CD4+ or CD8+ T cells, or bulk PBMC T cells (not recorded which). These receptor sequences come from a woman aged 45-65 years in good health. Donor details come from another sample of the same person, matched by shared clones.

This sequence joins TRBV3-1 and TRBJ2-1; TCRdb gives TRBD1 as the D gene, but with no DNA this cannot be confirmed. The germline CDR1 and CDR2 sequences are LGHDT and YNNKEL (reference sequence). The CDR3 covers 15 residues. The CDR3 reads CASSQEGERYNEQFF.

The genes are TRBV6-1 and TRBJ2-2; lacking DNA, the TRBD2 call made by TCRdb goes unchecked. Looked up from germline, CDR1 is MNHNS and CDR2 is SASEGT. There are 15 residues in the CDR3. The CDR3 is CASNIAGGPSGELFF.

This CDR3 reads CSARGGSRELFF. The chain recombines TRBV20-1 with TRBJ2-2. Germline-derived CDR1 and CDR2 are DFQATT and SNEGSKA (reference sequence). CDR3 length: 12 residues.

CDR3: CASSSGTSPLDTQYF. The chain is built from TRBV12-3 or TRBV12-4 and TRBJ2-3; as DNA is missing, the TRBD2 call by TCRdb cannot be tested. There are 15 residues in the CDR3.

This chain connects TRBV7-2 to TRBJ2-1; TCRdb indicates TRBD2, and absent DNA this call remains unverified. The CDR3 sequence is 13 residues long. Germline V gene sequence: CDR1 SGHTA, CDR2 FQGNSA. The CDR3 loop reads CASSMTRYNEQFF.

CDR3 sequence: CAWNRDGNNEQFF. The V and J genes are TRBV30 and TRBJ2-1; TCRdb proposes TRBD1, but this gene call is untestable without DNA. This CDR3 spans 13 amino acids. Germline V gene lookup returns CDR1 GTSNPN and CDR2 SVGIG (reference sequence).

The chain uses TRBV20-1 and TRBJ2-3; TCRdb calls TRBD1, which cannot be checked without DNA. This CDR3 is 15 amino acids long. CDR1 and CDR2 (germline): DFQATT, SNEGSKA (reference sequence). This CDR3 is CSAVGLRGLTDTQYF.

This chain connects TRBV7-2 to TRBJ1-5; the TCRdb call, TRBD1, lacks DNA for checking. The CDR3 contains 15 residues. Germline CDR1 reads SGHTA; CDR2 reads FQGNSA. The CDR3 sequence is CASSSQGASNQPQHF.

The rearrangement links TRBV20-1 to TRBJ1-6; lacking DNA, the TRBD1 call made by TCRdb goes unchecked. The CDR3 is 16 amino acids. Germline-derived CDR1 and CDR2 are DFQATT and SNEGSKA (reference sequence). CDR3 in amino acids: CSAQGQGQGFSFPLHF.

The V gene is TRBV10-2, the J gene TRBJ2-2. From germline, CDR1 is WSHSY and CDR2 SAAADI. This CDR3 contains 13 residues. CDR3 sequence: CATYRNGGGELFF.

The rearrangement links TRBV6-2 or TRBV6-3 to TRBJ2-3; no DNA is available, so the TRBD2 call from TCRdb remains unchecked. Germline loops: CDR1 MNHEY, CDR2 SVGEGT. The CDR3 totals 16 residues. This CDR3 is CASSYRREGLTDTQYF.

This sequence joins TRBV20-1 and TRBJ1-2. From germline, CDR1 is DFQATT and CDR2 SNEGSKA (reference sequence). The CDR3 consists of 15 residues. CDR3 loop: CSARAEKGTNYGYTF.

V and J are TRBV2 and TRBJ2-6; as DNA is missing, the TRBD1 call by TCRdb cannot be tested. Per the germline V gene, CDR1 is SNHLY and CDR2 is FYNNEI. This CDR3 is built from 18 residues. CDR3 region: CASAPTVFPDLRANVLTF. Combining the CDR3 with reference TRBV2 and TRBJ2-6 gives the whole variable domain EPEVTQTPSHQVTQMGQEVILRCVPISNHLYFYWYRQILGQKVEFLVSFYNNEISEKSEIFDDQFSVERPDGSNFTLKIRSTKLEDSAMYFCASAPTVFPDLRANVLTFGAGSRLTVL.

The chain carries TRBV25-1 and TRBJ2-3; no DNA is available, so the TRBD2 call from TCRdb remains unchecked. This CDR3 contains 16 residues. Germline assignment: CDR1 MGHDK and CDR2 SYGVNS. Here the CDR3 reads CASSGGAGGRADTQYF.

The rearrangement joins TRBV4-1 to TRBJ2-5; TCRdb calls TRBD1, which cannot be checked without DNA. This CDR3 contains 16 residues. Germline CDR1 and CDR2: MGHRA and YSYEKL. CDR3 in amino acids: CASSLLPGQEVETQYF.

The chain recombines TRBV4-1 with TRBJ2-7. The germline gives CDR1 MGHRA, CDR2 YSYEKL. This CDR3 spans 11 amino acids. CDR3: CASSHQDEQYF.

The chain uses TRBV29-1 and TRBJ2-3; with no DNA, the TCRdb D assignment of TRBD2 cannot be verified. CDR1 SQVTM and CDR2 ANQGSEA come from the germline V gene. This CDR3 region has 19 residues. The CDR3 region is CSVDIMLGLAGGSTDTQYF.

CDR3 region: CASSSTGSSFGYTF. The chain carries TRBV6-5 and TRBJ1-2; the D call of TRBD1 rests on TCRdb alone, since no DNA is present to check it. Germline-derived CDR1 and CDR2 are MNHEY and SVGAGI. This CDR3 spans 14 amino acids.

This rearrangement joins TRBV6-5 to TRBJ2-5; TCRdb lists TRBD2, though no DNA is available to test this call. The length of the CDR3 is 13 residues. Germline CDR1 and CDR2: MNHEY and SVGAGI. CDR3: CASSSGGGGTQYF.

The V and J genes are TRBV24-1 and TRBJ1-5; TCRdb picks TRBD1, but there is no DNA to check that call. CDR1 and CDR2 (germline): KGHDR, SFDVKD. This CDR3 spans 14 amino acids. The chain's CDR3 is CATSDLSGEQPQHF.

Here the CDR3 reads CASSPGWGTDTQYF. This sequence joins TRBV3-1 and TRBJ2-3; lacking DNA, the TRBD1 call made by TCRdb goes unchecked. There are 14 residues in the CDR3. CDR1 is LGHDT and CDR2 is YNNKEL in the germline V gene (reference sequence).

The genes are TRBV29-1 and TRBJ1-1; TCRdb picks TRBD1, but there is no DNA to check that call. The CDR3 runs to 12 residues. Per germline, CDR1 SQVTM and CDR2 ANQGSEA. CDR3 loop: CSVERDVSTTFF.